These 5 T cell receptor beta chains came from one sample sequenced in a study of graft-versus-host responses after intestinal transplantation. Their cognate antigens are unknown. Sequencing was performed with immunoSEQ multiplex PCR; in TCRdb, only in-frame clones are kept and a portion is missing. The sample lists about 89,000 clones, about 92% occurring once. Sequenced material: unstimulated CD8+ T cells sorted from spleen or lymph node cells, taken before intestinal transplant. These receptors came from a human donor who received an intestinal transplant.

This clone was recorded once. This rearrangement joins TRBV9 to TRBJ1-5; D not resolved. CDR1 and CDR2 from the germline V gene are SGDLS and YYNGEE. The V end lost 0 bases, the J end lost 4 bases, and 8 bases lay between the germline ends. The CDR3 extends over 14 amino acids. CDR3 nucleotides: TGTGCCAGCAGCGTAGGGGCAGATAATCAGCCCCAGCATTTT. Amino acids: CASSVGADNQPQHF.

V and J are TRBV19 and TRBJ2-1; 9 bases align to TRBD1. V lost 6 bases to trimming and J lost 9 bases; unmatched junction nucleotides: 3. Germline CDR1 is LNHDA and CDR2 is SQIVND (reference sequence). The CDR3 contains 12 residues. CDR3 in DNA: TGTGCCAGTAGCACAGGGGGCGGTGAGCAGTTCTTC. Its translation is CASSTGGGEQFF.

This clone was counted between two and nine times. The chain employs TRBV19 and TRBJ1-3; no clear D. V was clipped by 7 bases and J by 1 base, with 8 bases between them. The length of the CDR3 is 13 residues. The germline V gene has CDR1 LNHDA and CDR2 SQIVND (reference sequence). DNA for the CDR3: TGTGCCAGTAAGCAGGAATCTGGAAACACCATATATTTT. It codes for CASKQESGNTIYF.

The chain links TRBV4-3 to TRBJ2-2; 8 nucleotides agree with TRBD2. Germline CDR1 and CDR2: LGHNA and YSLEER. This CDR3 has 17 amino acids. Trimming at V came to 1 base and at J to 4 bases, leaving 8 bases not matched to a gene. The CDR3 spells CASSQVRRTSLTGELFF. DNA of the CDR3: TGCGCCAGCAGCCAAGTCAGACGGACTAGCCTCACCGGGGAGCTGTTTTTT.

The chain couples TRBV5-6 to TRBJ2-7; maybe TRBD2 (7 bases). CDR3 length: 16 amino acids. The germline gives CDR1 SGHDT, CDR2 YYEEEE. V was pared by 3 bases and J by 4 bases, with 20 bases between. The CDR3 sequence: CASSSWGGRVTYEQYF. DNA of the CDR3: TGTGCCAGCAGCTCATGGGGGGGCAGGGTGACGTACGAGCAGTACTTC.